These 23 T cell receptor beta chains were all obtained from the same sample, sequenced in a study of T cells in localized non-small cell lung cancer (dated by TCRdb to the early 2020s). Receptors were amplified or captured by the immunoSEQ multiplex PCR assay. TCRdb limited this immuneACCESS table to in-frame rearrangements with V and J called. A share of clones is missing; checked studies link under half to unresolved V genes, and the rest is unexplained. The sample records some 30,000 clones, approximately 90% of which are singletons. 15% to 20% of the sample lies in the top ten. The sequencing here drew on peripheral blood mononuclear cells, taken before any cancer treatment. The source of these receptors is a man aged 40-75 years with stage III lung adenocarcinoma.

The rearrangement links TRBV6-5 to TRBJ2-1, with 9 bases fitting TRBD1. CDR3 size: 15 residues. The V segment lost 6 bases and the J segment 3 bases; nucleotides outside the gene matches: 6. The germline V gene encodes CDR1 MNHEY and CDR2 SVGAGI. The CDR3 region is CASRTGGHLYNEQFF. CDR3 in DNA: TGTGCCAGCAGGACAGGGGGACACCTCTACAATGAGCAGTTCTTC.

The chain joins TRBV7-2 to TRBJ1-2, with a tentative D call TRBD1 (5 bases). Germline V gene sequence: CDR1 SGHTA, CDR2 FQGNSA. Trimming took off 1 base at V and 1 base at J, with 10 bases between the two ends. This CDR3 comprises 15 residues. DNA for the CDR3: TGTGCCAGCAGCTTAGGGGCAGGGAGTAACTATGGCTACACCTTC. This sequence encodes CASSLGAGSNYGYTF.

The gene calls are TRBV7-9 and TRBJ2-3; 8 nucleotides line up with TRBD1. The CDR3 runs to 15 residues. V trimming: 2 bases; J trimming: 4 bases; junction bases outside the gene matches: 5. Germline V CDR1 and CDR2: SEHNR, FQNEAQ (reference sequence). The CDR3 nucleotides read TGTGCCAGCAGCTTACGAACAGGGGGTCCAGATACGCAGTATTTT. The encoded protein is CASSLRTGGPDTQYF.

V usage is TRBV2 and J usage is TRBJ2-1, with 9 bases fitting TRBD1. Germline V gene sequence: CDR1 SNHLY, CDR2 FYNNEI. The CDR3 loop spans 13 amino acids. Trimming took 8 bases from V and 5 from J; bases not matched to a gene: 4. The CDR3 here is CASSGTGNNEQFF. Here the CDR3 DNA reads TGTGCCAGCTCCGGGACAGGGAACAATGAGCAGTTCTTC.

This chain connects TRBV18 to TRBJ1-4, with TRBD1 identical over 7 bases. The V gene's germline CDR1 is KGHSH and CDR2 LQKENI. Unmatched junction bases numbered 0, after V lost 3 bases and J lost 2 bases. The CDR3 runs 14 residues. CDR3 sequence (DNA): TGTGCCAGCTCACCCAGGGGGACTAATGAAAAACTGTTTTTT. Its protein product is CASSPRGTNEKLFF.

The chain combines TRBV2 with TRBJ1-4, with TRBD1 matching over 7 bases. Trimming removed 9 bases from V and 0 bases from J; junction bases left unmatched: 16. Per the germline V gene, CDR1 is SNHLY and CDR2 is FYNNEI. This CDR3 region has 18 residues. The CDR3 loop is CASTRDRRKGTTNEKLFF. The CDR3 DNA is TGTGCCAGTACGAGGGACAGACGAAAAGGGACAACTAATGAAAAACTGTTTTTT. Using reference TRBV2 and TRBJ1-4 for the parts outside the CDR3, the full variable domain is EPEVTQTPSHQVTQMGQEVILRCVPISNHLYFYWYRQILGQKVEFLVSFYNNEISEKSEIFDDQFSVERPDGSNFTLKIRSTKLEDSAMYFCASTRDRRKGTTNEKLFFGSGTQLSVL.

CDR3 region: CASSEASGSNQPQHF. The DNA for the CDR3 is TGTGCCAGCAGTGAAGCCAGCGGTAGCAATCAGCCCCAGCATTTT. The chain couples TRBV2 to TRBJ1-5; no definite D call. Trimming took off 0 bases at V and 0 bases at J, with 6 bases between the two ends. Germline V CDR1 and CDR2: SNHLY, FYNNEI. CDR3 length: 15 residues. Full variable domain (rest looked up from reference TRBV2 and TRBJ1-5): EPEVTQTPSHQVTQMGQEVILRCVPISNHLYFYWYRQILGQKVEFLVSFYNNEISEKSEIFDDQFSVERPDGSNFTLKIRSTKLEDSAMYFCASSEASGSNQPQHFGDGTRLSIL.

This clone appeared once. This chain uses TRBV25-1 with TRBJ1-4, with TRBD1 as a possible D gene (6 bases). Between the trimmed V and J ends, which lost 3 bases and 8 bases, there was a span of 16 bases. From germline, CDR1 is MGHDK and CDR2 SYGVNS. The CDR3 consists of 15 residues. CDR3 sequence: CASSDVTGAGEKLFF. Here the CDR3 DNA reads TGTGCCAGCAGTGATGTTACGGGGGCCGGGGAAAAACTGTTTTTT.

The V and J genes are TRBV6-5 and TRBJ1-2; 8 nucleotides match TRBD1. The V segment lost 6 bases and the J segment 4 bases; nucleotides outside the gene matches: 10. Germline lookup yields CDR1 MNHEY and CDR2 SVGAGI. The CDR3 is 15 residues long. CDR3 sequence reads: CASSKEGQGFYGYTF. The CDR3 nucleotides read TGTGCCAGCAGCAAAGAAGGACAGGGATTCTATGGCTACACCTTC.

The chain links TRBV11-3 to TRBJ2-5, with D possibly TRBD1 on 7 matching bases. This CDR3 is 15 amino acids long. The germline V gene encodes CDR1 SGHNT and CDR2 YENEEA. The germline V and J ends were trimmed by 1 base and 4 bases, with 13 bases remaining between them. For the CDR3, the DNA is TGTGCCAGCAGCTTAGGAAACAGGGGAGGAGAGACCCAGTACTTC. This sequence encodes CASSLGNRGGETQYF.

DNA of the CDR3: TGTGCCAGCAGCTCGTCCGGGACTAGTGACGCCGGGGAGCTGTTTTTT. Protein: CASSSSGTSDAGELFF. The chain recombines TRBV7-3 with TRBJ2-2; 8 bases agree with TRBD2. This CDR3 is built from 16 residues. The germline V gene encodes CDR1 SGHTA and CDR2 FQGTGA. Germline trimming cut 4 bases from V and 6 bases from J; bases unmatched to any gene: 10.

The chain recombines TRBV14 with TRBJ2-1; D call uncertain. CDR3 length equals 13 residues. Trimming took off 8 bases at V and 2 bases at J, with 10 bases between the two ends. Per germline, CDR1 SGHDN and CDR2 FVKESK. The CDR3 loop is CASRPGPYNEQFF. The CDR3 nucleotides read TGTGCCAGCCGGCCAGGACCCTACAATGAGCAGTTCTTC.

The rearrangement uses TRBV2 and TRBJ1-4; a possible D gene is TRBD1 (5 bases). Trimming removed 4 bases at V and 0 bases at J, with 18 bases between. The CDR3 runs to 18 residues. From germline, CDR1 is SNHLY and CDR2 FYNNEI. The CDR3 sequence is CASSVGHGLVATNEKLFF. CDR3 DNA sequence: TGTGCCAGCAGTGTTGGACATGGGTTGGTTGCAACTAATGAAAAACTGTTTTTT.

The V gene is TRBV6-1, the J gene TRBJ2-7; D may be TRBD2 (7 bases). Germline CDR1 reads MNHNS; CDR2 reads SASEGT. The CDR3 is made up of 14 amino acids. The CDR3 region has the DNA TGTGCATCGCGCGGGCGGGGGCGCTCCTACGAGCAGTACTTC. Translation: CASRGRGRSYEQYF.

The chain links TRBV13 to TRBJ2-2; D is undetermined. CDR3 length: 14 residues. Germline assignment: CDR1 PRHDT and CDR2 FYEKMQ (reference sequence). The ends were cut back, 5 bases at V and 0 bases at J, with 7 bases in the middle. The chain's CDR3 is CASSPGSNTGELFF. Written as DNA, the CDR3 is TGTGCCAGCAGCCCCGGGTCGAACACCGGGGAGCTGTTTTTT.

This chain links TRBV30 with TRBJ2-5, with 8 positions matching TRBD1. Unmatched junction bases numbered 4, after V lost 4 bases and J lost 3 bases. From germline, CDR1 is GTSNPN and CDR2 SVGIG (reference sequence). The CDR3 has 13 residues. In DNA, the CDR3 is TGTGCCTGGAACAGGGGGATGGAAGAGACCCAGTACTTC. Translating gives CAWNRGMEETQYF.

This chain joins TRBV28 and TRBJ2-5; the D gene is possibly TRBD2 (7 bases). The CDR3 totals 14 residues. Germline V lookup: CDR1 MDHEN, CDR2 SYDVKM. V was clipped by 6 bases and J by 4 bases, with 15 bases between them. CDR3 sequence reads: CASRRGGAGETQYF. The CDR3 coding sequence is TGTGCCAGCAGGAGGGGGGGGGCCGGAGAGACCCAGTACTTC.

This clone is medium-sized. J is TRBJ2-7 and V is TRBV7-2, with 7 bases matching TRBD2. The CDR3 has 13 residues. Germline-derived CDR1 and CDR2 are SGHTA and FQGNSA. The trim removed 5 bases at V and 3 bases at J, leaving 4 bases unmatched. This CDR3 is CASSQGLYYEQYF. CDR3 DNA: TGTGCCAGCAGCCAGGGACTATACTACGAGCAGTACTTC. The whole variable domain, remainder taken from reference TRBV7-2 and TRBJ2-7, is GAGVSQSPSNKVTEKGKDVELRCDPISGHTALYWYRQSLGQGLEFLIYFQGNSAPDKSGLPSDRFSAERTGGSVSTLTIQRTQQEDSAVYLCASSQGLYYEQYFGPGTRLTVT.

This rearrangement joins TRBV19 to TRBJ1-5; perhaps TRBD1 as D (5 bases). The germline gives CDR1 LNHDA, CDR2 SQIVND (reference sequence). Trimming pared 4 bases from V and 3 bases from J, leaving 7 bases between. There are 13 residues in the CDR3. The CDR3 loop reads CASSTGHNQPQHF. DNA for the CDR3: TGTGCCAGTAGTACAGGACACAATCAGCCCCAGCATTTT.

The V and J genes are TRBV7-2 and TRBJ1-2; the match to TRBD1 covers 10 bases. The J segment lost 4 bases and the V segment lost 4 bases, leaving 3 bases of the junction unmatched. Germline CDR1 and CDR2: SGHTA and FQGNSA. The CDR3 totals 14 residues. The CDR3 loop reads CASSSGTGVYGYTF. Here the CDR3 DNA reads TGTGCCAGCAGCTCGGGGACAGGGGTCTATGGCTACACCTTC.

V is TRBV4-2 and J is TRBJ1-6; the match to TRBD1 covers 7 bases. This CDR3 is 17 amino acids long. The junction had 10 bases not matched to a gene; V was cut back by 0 bases and J by 8 bases. CDR1 LGHNA and CDR2 YNFKEQ come from the germline V gene. The CDR3 sequence is CASSQDMGPGQHSPLHF. CDR3 sequence (DNA): TGTGCCAGCAGCCAAGATATGGGACCGGGACAGCATTCACCCCTCCACTTT.

The chain links TRBV6-6 to TRBJ2-1; TRBD1 is a possible D gene (6 bases). The CDR3 length is 14 residues. Germline V gives CDR1 MNHNY, CDR2 SVGAGI (reference sequence). Trimming pared 7 bases from V and 5 bases from J, leaving 15 bases between. CDR3 sequence reads: CASNTRDTHNEQFF. The CDR3 coding sequence is TGTGCCAGCAATACCCGGGACACCCACAATGAGCAGTTCTTC.

V and J are TRBV7-2 and TRBJ2-5, with 7 bases identical to TRBD2. Trimming took 5 bases from V and 5 from J; bases not matched to a gene: 11. This CDR3 has 15 residues. Germline lookup yields CDR1 SGHTA and CDR2 FQGNSA. The CDR3 here is CASSIRGERRETQYF. The CDR3 nucleotides are TGTGCCAGCAGCATACGGGGGGAACGGCGGGAGACCCAGTACTTC.